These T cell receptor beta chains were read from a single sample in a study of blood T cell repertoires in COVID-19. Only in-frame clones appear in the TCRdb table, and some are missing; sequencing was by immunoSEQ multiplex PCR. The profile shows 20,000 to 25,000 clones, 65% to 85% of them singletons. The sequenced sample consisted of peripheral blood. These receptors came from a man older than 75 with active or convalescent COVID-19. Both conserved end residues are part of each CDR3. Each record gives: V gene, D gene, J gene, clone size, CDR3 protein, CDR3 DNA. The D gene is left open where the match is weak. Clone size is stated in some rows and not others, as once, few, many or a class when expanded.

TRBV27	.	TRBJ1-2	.	CASSGRQTYGYTF	TGTGCCAGCAGTGGCCGACAGACCTATGGCTACACCTTC
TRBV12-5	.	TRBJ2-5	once	CASGLTGVETQYF	TGTGCTAGTGGTTTGACGGGAGTTGAGACCCAGTACTTC
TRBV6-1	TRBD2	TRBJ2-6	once	CASSGPGTSGVEGANVLTF	TGTGCCAGCAGTGGGCCCGGGACTAGCGGGGTGGAAGGGGCCAACGTCCTGACTTTC
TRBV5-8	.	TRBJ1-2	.	CASSRENYGYTF	TGTGCCAGCAGCCGGGAGAACTATGGCTACACCTTC
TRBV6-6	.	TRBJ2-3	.	CASSQSPVSTDTQYF	TGTGCCAGCAGTCAATCCCCCGTGAGCACAGATACGCAGTATTTT
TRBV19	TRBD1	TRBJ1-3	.	CASKQGASGNTIYF	TGTGCCAGTAAACAGGGGGCCTCTGGAAACACCATATATTTT
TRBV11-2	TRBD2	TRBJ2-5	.	CASSLGLAGGQETQYF	TGTGCCAGCAGCTTAGGACTAGCGGGAGGGCAAGAGACCCAGTACTTC
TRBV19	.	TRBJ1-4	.	CASSVLGFTEKLFF	TGTGCCAGTAGTGTCCTCGGGTTCACTGAAAAACTGTTTTTT
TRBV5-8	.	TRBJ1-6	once	CASSLGRGSSPLHF	TGTGCCAGCAGCTTAGGCAGGGGTAGTTCACCCCTCCACTTT
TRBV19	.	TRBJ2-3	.	CASSMADTVDTQYF	TGTGCCAGTAGTATGGCAGACACAGTTGATACGCAGTATTTT
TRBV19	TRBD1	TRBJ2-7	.	CASSPGTGGAYEQYF	TGTGCCAGTAGCCCAGGGACAGGGGGGGCCTACGAGCAGTACTTC
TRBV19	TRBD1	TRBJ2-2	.	CASSQDRTGELFF	TGTGCCAGTAGTCAGGACAGGACCGGGGAGCTGTTTTTT
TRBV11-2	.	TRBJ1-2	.	CASSLHTAGLDYGYTF	TGTGCCAGCAGCCTACATACGGCAGGGTTAGACTATGGCTACACCTTC
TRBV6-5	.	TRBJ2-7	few	CASSRGSYEQYF	TGTGCCAGCAGCAGGGGCTCCTACGAGCAGTACTTC
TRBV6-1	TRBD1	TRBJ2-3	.	CASSDRRTGRRTDTQYF	TGTGCCAGCAGTGATCGACGGACAGGGCGGCGGACAGATACGCAGTATTTT
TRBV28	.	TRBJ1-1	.	CASSSETLDRNTEAFF	TGTGCCAGCAGTTCCGAGACTTTAGACAGGAACACTGAAGCTTTCTTT
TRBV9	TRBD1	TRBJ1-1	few	CASSVGQGRTEAFF	TGTGCCAGCAGCGTAGGACAGGGAAGGACTGAAGCTTTCTTT
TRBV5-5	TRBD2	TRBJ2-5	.	CASTRTSGSETQYF	TGTGCCAGCACCCGGACTAGCGGGAGTGAGACCCAGTACTTC
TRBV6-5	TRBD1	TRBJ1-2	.	CASSPGQGFIYGYTF	TGTGCCAGCAGCCCGGGACAGGGTTTTATCTATGGCTACACCTTC
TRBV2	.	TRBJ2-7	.	CASRLRPTYEQYF	TGTGCCAGCCGACTGCGACCGACCTACGAGCAGTACTTC
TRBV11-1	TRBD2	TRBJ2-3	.	CASSPGLAGGPDTQYF	TGTGCCAGCAGCCCGGGACTAGCGGGGGGCCCAGATACGCAGTATTTT
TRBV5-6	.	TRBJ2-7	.	CASSLVDSYAYEQYF	TGTGCCAGCAGCTTGGTGGACAGTTACGCCTACGAGCAGTACTTC
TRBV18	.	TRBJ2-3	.	CASSPQVAGASTDTQYF	TGTGCCAGCTCACCACAAGTAGCAGGGGCGAGCACAGATACGCAGTATTTT
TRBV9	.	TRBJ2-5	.	CASSPTGLAAETQYF	TGTGCCAGCAGCCCTACTGGCCTTGCGGCCGAGACCCAGTACTTC
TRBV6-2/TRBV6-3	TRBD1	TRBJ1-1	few	CASGRGQGSVVNTEAFF	TGTGCCAGCGGCCGAGGACAGGGTTCGGTGGTGAACACTGAAGCTTTCTTT
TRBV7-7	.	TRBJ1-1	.	CASSFREGTEAFF	TGTGCTAGCAGCTTTCGAGAGGGCACTGAAGCTTTCTTT
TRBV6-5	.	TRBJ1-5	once	CASRDYRDSNQPQHF	TGTGCCAGCAGAGACTACAGGGATAGCAATCAGCCCCAGCATTTT